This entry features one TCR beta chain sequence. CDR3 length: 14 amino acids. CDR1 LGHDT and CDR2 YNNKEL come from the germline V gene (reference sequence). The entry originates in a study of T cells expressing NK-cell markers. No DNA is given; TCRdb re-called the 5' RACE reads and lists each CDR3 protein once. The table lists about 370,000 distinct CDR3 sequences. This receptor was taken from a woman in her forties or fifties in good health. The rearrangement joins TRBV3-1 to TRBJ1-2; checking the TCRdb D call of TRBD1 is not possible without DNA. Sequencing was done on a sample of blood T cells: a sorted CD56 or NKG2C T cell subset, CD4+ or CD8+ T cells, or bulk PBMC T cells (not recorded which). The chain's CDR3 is CASSPGAIDYGYTF. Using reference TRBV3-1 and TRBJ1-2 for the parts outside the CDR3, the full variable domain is DTAVSQTPKYLVTQMGNDKSIKCEQNLGHDTMYWYKQDSKKFLKIMFSYNNKELIINETVPNRFSPKSPDKAHLNLHINSLELGDSAVYFCASSPGAIDYGYTFGSGTRLTVV.